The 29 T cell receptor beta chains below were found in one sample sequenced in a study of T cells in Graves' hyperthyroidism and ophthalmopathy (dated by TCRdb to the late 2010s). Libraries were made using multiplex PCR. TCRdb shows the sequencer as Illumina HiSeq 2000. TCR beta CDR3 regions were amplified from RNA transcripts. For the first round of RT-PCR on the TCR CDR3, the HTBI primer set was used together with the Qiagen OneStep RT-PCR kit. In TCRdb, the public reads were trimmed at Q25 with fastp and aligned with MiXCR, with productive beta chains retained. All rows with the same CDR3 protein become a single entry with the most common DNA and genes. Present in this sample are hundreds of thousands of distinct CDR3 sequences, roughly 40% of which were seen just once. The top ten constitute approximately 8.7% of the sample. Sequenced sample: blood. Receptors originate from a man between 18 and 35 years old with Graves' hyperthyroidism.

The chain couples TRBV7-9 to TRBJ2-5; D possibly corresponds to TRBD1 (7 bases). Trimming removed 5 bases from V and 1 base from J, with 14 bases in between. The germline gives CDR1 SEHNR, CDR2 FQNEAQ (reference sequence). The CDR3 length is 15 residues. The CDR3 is CASSPGGTVQETQYF. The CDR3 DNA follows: TGTGCCAGCAGCCCCGGCGGGACAGTCCAAGAGACCCAGTACTTC. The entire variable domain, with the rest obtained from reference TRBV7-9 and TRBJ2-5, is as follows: DTGVSQNPRHKITKRGQNVTFRCDPISEHNRLYWYRQTLGQGPEFLTYFQNEAQLEKSRLLSDRFSAERPKGSFSTLEIQRTEQGDSAMYLCASSPGGTVQETQYFGPGTRLLVL.

CDR3 loop: CASGQVEAEAFF. The CDR3 region has the DNA TGTGCCAGCGGGCAGGTGGAGGCTGAAGCTTTCTTT. The gene calls are TRBV6-1 and TRBJ1-1; D is unresolved. The V gene's germline CDR1 is MNHNS and CDR2 SASEGT. The CDR3 has 12 amino acids. Trimming removed 8 bases at V and 6 bases at J, with 13 bases between.

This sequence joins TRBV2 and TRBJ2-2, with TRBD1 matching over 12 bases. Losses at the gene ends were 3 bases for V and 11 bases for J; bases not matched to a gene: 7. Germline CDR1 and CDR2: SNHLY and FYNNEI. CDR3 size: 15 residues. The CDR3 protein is CASSEAGTGGGELFF. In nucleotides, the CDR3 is TGTGCCAGCAGTGAGGCCGGGACAGGGGGCGGCGAGCTGTTTTTT.

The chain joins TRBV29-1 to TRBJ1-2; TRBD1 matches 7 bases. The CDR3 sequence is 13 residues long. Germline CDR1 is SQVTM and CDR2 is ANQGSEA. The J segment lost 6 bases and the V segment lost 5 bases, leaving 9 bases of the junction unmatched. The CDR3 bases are TGCAGCGTTCGCCACGACGGACAGGATGGCTACACCTTC. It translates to CSVRHDGQDGYTF.

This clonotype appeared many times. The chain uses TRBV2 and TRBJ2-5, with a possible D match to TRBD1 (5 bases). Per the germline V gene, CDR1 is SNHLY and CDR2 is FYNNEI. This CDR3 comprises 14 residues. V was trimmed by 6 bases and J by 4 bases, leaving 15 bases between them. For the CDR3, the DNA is TGTGCCAGCAGCGATAACAGGATAGGAGAGACCCAGTACTTC. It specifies CASSDNRIGETQYF.

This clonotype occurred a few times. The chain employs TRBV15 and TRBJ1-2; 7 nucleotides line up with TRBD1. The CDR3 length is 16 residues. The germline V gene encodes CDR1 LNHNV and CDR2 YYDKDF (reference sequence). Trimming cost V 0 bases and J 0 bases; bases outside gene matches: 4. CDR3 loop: CATSRDLDRANYGYTF. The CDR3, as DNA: TGTGCCACCAGCAGAGATCTCGACAGGGCTAACTATGGCTACACCTTC. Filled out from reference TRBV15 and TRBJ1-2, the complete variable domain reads DAMVIQNPRYQVTQFGKPVTLSCSQTLNHNVMYWYQQKSSQAPKLLFHYYDKDFNNEADTPDNFQSRRPNTSFCFLDIRSPGLGDTAMYLCATSRDLDRANYGYTFGSGTRLTVV.

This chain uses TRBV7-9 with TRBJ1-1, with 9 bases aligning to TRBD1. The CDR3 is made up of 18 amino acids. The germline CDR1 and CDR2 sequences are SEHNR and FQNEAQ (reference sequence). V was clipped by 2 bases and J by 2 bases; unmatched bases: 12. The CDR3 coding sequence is TGTGCCAGCAGCTTATATATTGGGACAGGGTATGGAAACACTGAAGCTTTCTTT. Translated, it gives CASSLYIGTGYGNTEAFF.

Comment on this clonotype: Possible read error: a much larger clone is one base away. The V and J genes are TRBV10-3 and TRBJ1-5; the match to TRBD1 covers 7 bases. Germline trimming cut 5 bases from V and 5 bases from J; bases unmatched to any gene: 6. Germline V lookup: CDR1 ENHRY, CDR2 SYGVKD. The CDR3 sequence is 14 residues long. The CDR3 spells CAISQDREDQPQHF. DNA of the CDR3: TGTGCCATCAGTCAAGACAGGGAGGATCAGCCCCAGCATTTT.

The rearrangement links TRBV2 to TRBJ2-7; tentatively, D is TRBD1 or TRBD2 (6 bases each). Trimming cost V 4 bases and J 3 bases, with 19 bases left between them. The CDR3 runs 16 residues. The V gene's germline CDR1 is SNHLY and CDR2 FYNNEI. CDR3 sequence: CASSVGGDTGNYEQYF. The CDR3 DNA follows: TGTGCCAGCAGTGTTGGAGGGGACACCGGGAACTACGAGCAGTACTTC.

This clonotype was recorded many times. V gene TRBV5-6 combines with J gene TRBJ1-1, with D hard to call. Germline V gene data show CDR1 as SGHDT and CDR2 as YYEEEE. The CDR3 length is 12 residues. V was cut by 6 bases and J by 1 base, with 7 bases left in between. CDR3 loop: CASKLGNTEAFF. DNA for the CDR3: TGTGCCAGCAAACTAGGGAACACTGAAGCTTTCTTT.

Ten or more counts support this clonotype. The chain's CDR3 is CASSQGGEDQPQHF. Here the CDR3 DNA reads TGCGCCAGCAGCCAAGGGGGCGAGGATCAGCCCCAGCATTTT. This chain uses TRBV4-1 with TRBJ1-5; D is possibly TRBD1 (5 bases). The CDR3 covers 14 residues. CDR1 is MGHRA, CDR2 YSYEKL, per germline. Trimming stripped 1 base from V and 5 bases from J, with 9 bases between.

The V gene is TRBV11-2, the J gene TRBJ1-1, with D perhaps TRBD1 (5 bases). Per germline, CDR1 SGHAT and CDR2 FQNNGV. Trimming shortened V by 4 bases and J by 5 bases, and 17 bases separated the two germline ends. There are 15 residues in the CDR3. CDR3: CASSSHPPGWTEAFF. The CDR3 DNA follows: TGTGCCAGCAGCTCCCACCCCCCAGGGTGGACTGAAGCTTTCTTT.

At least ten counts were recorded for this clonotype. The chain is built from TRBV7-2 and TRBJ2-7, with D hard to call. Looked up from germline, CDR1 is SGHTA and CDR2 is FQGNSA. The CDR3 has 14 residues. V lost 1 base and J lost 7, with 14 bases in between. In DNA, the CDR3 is TGTGCCAGCAGCTTAGATGGTACCACCTGGGAGCAGTACTTC. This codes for CASSLDGTTWEQYF. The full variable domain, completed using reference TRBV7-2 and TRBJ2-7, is GAGVSQSPSNKVTEKGKDVELRCDPISGHTALYWYRQSLGQGLEFLIYFQGNSAPDKSGLPSDRFSAERTGGSVSTLTIQRTQQEDSAVYLCASSLDGTTWEQYFGPGTRLTVT.

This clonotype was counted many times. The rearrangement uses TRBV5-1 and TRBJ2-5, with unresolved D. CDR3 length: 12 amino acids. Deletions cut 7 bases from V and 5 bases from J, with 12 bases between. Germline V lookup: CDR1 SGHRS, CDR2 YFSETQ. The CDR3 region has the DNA TGCGCCAGCCGAGCCGAGATTGAGACCCAGTACTTC. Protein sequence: CASRAEIETQYF.

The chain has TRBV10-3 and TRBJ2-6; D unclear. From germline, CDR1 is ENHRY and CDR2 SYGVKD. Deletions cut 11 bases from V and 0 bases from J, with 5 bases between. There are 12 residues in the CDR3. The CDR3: CAVLSGANVLTF. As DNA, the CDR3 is TGTGCCGTCCTCTCTGGGGCCAACGTCCTGACTTTC.

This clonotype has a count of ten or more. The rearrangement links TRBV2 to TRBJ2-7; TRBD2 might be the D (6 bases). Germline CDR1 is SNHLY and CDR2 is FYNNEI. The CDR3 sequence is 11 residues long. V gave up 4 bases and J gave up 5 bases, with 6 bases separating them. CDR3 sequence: CASSGGDEQYF. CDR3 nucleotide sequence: TGTGCCAGCAGTGGCGGGGACGAGCAGTACTTC.

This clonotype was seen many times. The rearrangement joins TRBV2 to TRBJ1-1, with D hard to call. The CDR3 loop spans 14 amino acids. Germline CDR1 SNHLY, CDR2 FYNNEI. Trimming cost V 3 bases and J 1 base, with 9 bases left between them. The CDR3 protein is CASSDSAANTEAFF. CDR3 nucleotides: TGTGCCAGCAGTGATTCGGCAGCGAACACTGAAGCTTTCTTT.

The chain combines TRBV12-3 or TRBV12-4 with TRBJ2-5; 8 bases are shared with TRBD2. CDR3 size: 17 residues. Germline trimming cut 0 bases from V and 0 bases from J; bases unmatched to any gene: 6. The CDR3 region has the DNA TGTGCCAGCAGTTTAGCTGAGACTAGCGTTTACCAAGAGACCCAGTACTTC. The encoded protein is CASSLAETSVYQETQYF.

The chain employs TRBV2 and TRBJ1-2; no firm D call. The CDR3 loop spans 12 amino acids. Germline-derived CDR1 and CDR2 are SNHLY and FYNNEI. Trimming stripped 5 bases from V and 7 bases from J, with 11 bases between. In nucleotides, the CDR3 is TGTGCCAGCAGTTCGGATTTCGGTGGCTACACCTTC. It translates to CASSSDFGGYTF.

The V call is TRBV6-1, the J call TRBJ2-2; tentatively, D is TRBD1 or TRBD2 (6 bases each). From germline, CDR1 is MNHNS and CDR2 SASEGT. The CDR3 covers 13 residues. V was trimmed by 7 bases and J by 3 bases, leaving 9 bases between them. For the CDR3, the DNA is TGTGCCAGCAACGGGGGCTACACCGGGGAGCTGTTTTTT. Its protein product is CASNGGYTGELFF.

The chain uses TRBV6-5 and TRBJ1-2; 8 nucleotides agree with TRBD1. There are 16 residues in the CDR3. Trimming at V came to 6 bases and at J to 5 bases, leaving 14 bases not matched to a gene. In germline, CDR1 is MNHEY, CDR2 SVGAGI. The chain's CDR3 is CASSQGQGSGGYGYTF. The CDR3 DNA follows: TGTGCCAGCAGCCAAGGACAGGGCTCGGGGGGATATGGCTACACCTTC.

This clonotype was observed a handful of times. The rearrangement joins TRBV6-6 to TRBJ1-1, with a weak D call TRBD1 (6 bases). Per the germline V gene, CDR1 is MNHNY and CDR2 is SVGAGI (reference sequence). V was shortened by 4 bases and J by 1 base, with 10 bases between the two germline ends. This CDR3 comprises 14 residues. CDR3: CASSSPGENTEAFF. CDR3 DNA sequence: TGTGCCAGCAGTTCTCCAGGGGAGAACACTGAAGCTTTCTTT.

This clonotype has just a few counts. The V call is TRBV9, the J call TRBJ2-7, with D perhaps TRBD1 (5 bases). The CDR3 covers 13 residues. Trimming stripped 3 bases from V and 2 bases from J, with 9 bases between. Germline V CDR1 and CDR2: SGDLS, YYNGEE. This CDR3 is CASSGGIPYEQYF. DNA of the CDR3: TGTGCCAGCAGCGGGGGCATCCCCTACGAGCAGTACTTC.

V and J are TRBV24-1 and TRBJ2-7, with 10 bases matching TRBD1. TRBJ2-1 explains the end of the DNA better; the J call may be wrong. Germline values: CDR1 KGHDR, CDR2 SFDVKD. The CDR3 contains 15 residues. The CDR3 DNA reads TGTGCCACCAGTGACTCCAGGACAGGGGGCAATGAGCAGTTCTTC. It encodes CATSDSRTGGNEQFF.

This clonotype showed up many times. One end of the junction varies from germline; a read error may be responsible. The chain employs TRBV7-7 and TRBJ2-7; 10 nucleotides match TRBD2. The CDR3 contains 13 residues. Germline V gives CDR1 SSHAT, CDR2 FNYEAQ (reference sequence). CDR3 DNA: TGTGCTAGCAGCTTGACTAGCGGGCACGAGCAGTACTTC. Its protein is CASSLTSGHEQYF. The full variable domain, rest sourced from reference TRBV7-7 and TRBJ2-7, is GAGVSQSPRYKVTKRGQDVTLRCDPISSHATLYWYQQALGQGPEFLTYFNYEAQPDKSGLPSDRFSAERPEGSISTLTIQRTEQRDSAMYRCASSLTSGHEQYFGPGTRLTVT.

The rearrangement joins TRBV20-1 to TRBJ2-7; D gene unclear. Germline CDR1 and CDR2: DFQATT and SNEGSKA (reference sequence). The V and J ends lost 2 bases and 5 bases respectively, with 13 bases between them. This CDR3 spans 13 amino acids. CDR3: CSARTSPTNEQYF. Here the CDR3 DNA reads TGCAGTGCTAGAACCTCTCCCACCAACGAGCAGTACTTC.

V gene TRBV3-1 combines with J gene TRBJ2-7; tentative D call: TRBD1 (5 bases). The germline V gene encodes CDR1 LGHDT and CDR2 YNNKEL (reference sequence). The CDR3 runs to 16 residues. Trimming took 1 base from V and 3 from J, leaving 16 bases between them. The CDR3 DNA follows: TGTGCCAGCAGCCAAGTCGGACACCGTAACTACTACGAGCAGTACTTC. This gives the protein CASSQVGHRNYYEQYF.

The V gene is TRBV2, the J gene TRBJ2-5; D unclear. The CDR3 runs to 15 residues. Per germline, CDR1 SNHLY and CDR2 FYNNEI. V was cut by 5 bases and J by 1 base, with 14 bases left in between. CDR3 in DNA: TGTGCCAGCAGTCCCCAACCCTCAGGCCAAGAGACCCAGTACTTC. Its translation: CASSPQPSGQETQYF.

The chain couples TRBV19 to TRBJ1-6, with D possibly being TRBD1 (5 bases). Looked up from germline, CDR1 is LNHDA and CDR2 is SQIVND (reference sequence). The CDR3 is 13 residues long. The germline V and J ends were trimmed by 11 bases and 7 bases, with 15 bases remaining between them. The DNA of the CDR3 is TGTGCCTGGGGTGTACAGGCCAATTCACCCCTCCACTTT. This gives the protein CAWGVQANSPLHF.